This T cell receptor beta chain was sequenced in a study of neoadjuvant anti-PD-1 for oral cavity cancer. About the study: Around day 43, patients without progression received a fourth nivolumab dose before surgery. Study-wide results and limits: Post-nivolumab, blood T cell clonality was significantly elevated in non-responders.

V was pared by 0 bases and J by 0 bases, with 11 bases between. The CDR3 has 16 residues. The germline V gene encodes CDR1 MRHNA and CDR2 SNTAGT. Concerning this clone: The target antigen is unknown.

Assay used: immunoSEQ multiplex PCR; TCRdb lists only in-frame clones, some missing. Of 10,000 or so clones in the sample, less than 75% were seen once. The time point was: after neoadjuvant nivolumab, at surgical resection. Patients were newly diagnosed with stage II-IVA oral cavity squamous cell carcinoma without prior systemic or radiation treatment. These oral cavity squamous cell carcinomas were HPV-negative and locally advanced. The origin of this receptor is a person between 35 and 79 years old with oral cavity squamous cell carcinoma. This sample comprised PBMCs, obtained after nivolumab (anti-PD-1) treatment. The chain has TRBV6-4 and TRBJ1-2; unclear D gene. The CDR3: CASSDSAAHPNYGYTF. CDR3 DNA sequence: TGTGCCAGCAGTGACTCAGCAGCGCACCCTAACTATGGCTACACCTTC.